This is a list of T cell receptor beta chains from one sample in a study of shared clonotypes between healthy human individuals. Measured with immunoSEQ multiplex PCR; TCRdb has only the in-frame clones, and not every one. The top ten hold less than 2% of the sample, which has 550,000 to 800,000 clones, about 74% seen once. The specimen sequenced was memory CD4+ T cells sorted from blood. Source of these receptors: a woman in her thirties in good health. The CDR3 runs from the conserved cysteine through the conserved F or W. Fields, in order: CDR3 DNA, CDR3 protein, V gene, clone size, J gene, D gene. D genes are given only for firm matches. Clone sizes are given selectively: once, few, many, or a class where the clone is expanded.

cdr3_nt: TGTGCCAGCAGCCGCACAGGGGTAAGGGGTCATAGCAATCAGCCCCAGCATTTT
cdr3_aa: CASSRTGVRGHSNQPQHF
v_call: TRBV28
clone_size: NA
j_call: TRBJ1-5
d_call: TRBD1

cdr3_nt: TGCGCCAGCAGCTTGGCCGGGACAGGTGTCTACGAGCAGTACTTC
cdr3_aa: CASSLAGTGVYEQYF
v_call: TRBV5-1
clone_size: NA
j_call: TRBJ2-7
d_call: TRBD1

cdr3_nt: TGTGCCGGACTCATATGGGAGACCCAGTACTTC
cdr3_aa: CAGLIWETQYF
v_call: TRBV30
clone_size: NA
j_call: TRBJ2-5
d_call: NA

cdr3_nt: TGTGCCAGCAGCACACGGGACAGGCTCTATGGCTACACCTTC
cdr3_aa: CASSTRDRLYGYTF
v_call: TRBV7-8
clone_size: NA
j_call: TRBJ1-2
d_call: TRBD1

cdr3_nt: TGTGCCAGCACCTTAGTGATGAACACTGAAGCTTTCTTT
cdr3_aa: CASTLVMNTEAFF
v_call: TRBV7-9
clone_size: many
j_call: TRBJ1-1
d_call: NA

cdr3_nt: TGCGCCAGCAGCTTGAGCCAGGGTTCCACTGAAGCTTTCTTT
cdr3_aa: CASSLSQGSTEAFF
v_call: TRBV5-1
clone_size: NA
j_call: TRBJ1-1
d_call: NA

cdr3_nt: TGTGCCAGCAGCTTACTGGCCGACGGCACAGATACGCAGTATTTT
cdr3_aa: CASSLLADGTDTQYF
v_call: TRBV7-9
clone_size: NA
j_call: TRBJ2-3
d_call: NA

cdr3_nt: TGCGCCAGCAGCGTCTCCTCGGGGGGCTACAATGAGCAGTTCTTC
cdr3_aa: CASSVSSGGYNEQFF
v_call: TRBV5-1
clone_size: NA
j_call: TRBJ2-1
d_call: TRBD2

cdr3_nt: TGTGCCAGCAGCTTTCAGTCCCTAAACAATGAGCAGTTCTTC
cdr3_aa: CASSFQSLNNEQFF
v_call: TRBV5-4
clone_size: NA
j_call: TRBJ2-1
d_call: NA

cdr3_nt: TGTGCCAGCAGTGAAGTGGTAGATACGCAGTATTTT
cdr3_aa: CASSEVVDTQYF
v_call: TRBV6-1
clone_size: NA
j_call: TRBJ2-3
d_call: NA

cdr3_nt: TGTGCCAGCAGCTGGGCGGAGGAGCAGTTCTTC
cdr3_aa: CASSWAEEQFF
v_call: TRBV5-6
clone_size: NA
j_call: TRBJ2-1
d_call: NA

cdr3_nt: TGTGCCAGCAGCACCCGGACAGGGGGCACTGAAGCTTTCTTT
cdr3_aa: CASSTRTGGTEAFF
v_call: TRBV7-6
clone_size: NA
j_call: TRBJ1-1
d_call: TRBD1

cdr3_nt: TGTGCCAGCAGCCCTAGGCCGGGGACAGAGAACTACAATGAGCAGTTCTTC
cdr3_aa: CASSPRPGTENYNEQFF
v_call: TRBV7-9
clone_size: NA
j_call: TRBJ2-1
d_call: TRBD1

cdr3_nt: TGTGCCAGCAAGGTAGCTCAACACAATGAGCAGTTCTTC
cdr3_aa: CASKVAQHNEQFF
v_call: TRBV6-5
clone_size: few
j_call: TRBJ2-1
d_call: NA

cdr3_nt: TGTGCCAGCAGCTTAGGACAGATCTACGAGCAGTACTTC
cdr3_aa: CASSLGQIYEQYF
v_call: TRBV7-8
clone_size: NA
j_call: TRBJ2-7
d_call: NA

cdr3_nt: TGTGCCAGCAGTCGACGGGAGTTCGGTGCCGGGGAGCTGTTTTTT
cdr3_aa: CASSRREFGAGELFF
v_call: TRBV6-5
clone_size: NA
j_call: TRBJ2-2
d_call: NA

cdr3_nt: TGCGCCAGCAGCGCTAGGGGAGACTACGGAGAGCAGTACTTC
cdr3_aa: CASSARGDYGEQYF
v_call: TRBV4-1
clone_size: few
j_call: TRBJ2-7
d_call: NA

cdr3_nt: TGTGCCACCAGGAGAGGGAGGGTAGGGGAGCTGTTTTTT
cdr3_aa: CATRRGRVGELFF
v_call: TRBV15
clone_size: NA
j_call: TRBJ2-2
d_call: TRBD2

cdr3_nt: TGTGCCAGCACCGTGCGGGGGGAGACCCAGTACTTC
cdr3_aa: CASTVRGETQYF
v_call: TRBV9
clone_size: NA
j_call: TRBJ2-5
d_call: TRBD2

cdr3_nt: TGCGCCAGCAGCTTGGGTTCCACCGGGGAGCTGTTTTTT
cdr3_aa: CASSLGSTGELFF
v_call: TRBV5-1
clone_size: NA
j_call: TRBJ2-2
d_call: NA

cdr3_nt: TGTGCCTGGAGTGGGGACAGAAGTGGGCGCGAGCAGTACTTC
cdr3_aa: CAWSGDRSGREQYF
v_call: TRBV30
clone_size: NA
j_call: TRBJ2-7
d_call: TRBD1

cdr3_nt: TGTGCCAGCAGCCCGAATTGGGTTCTTAGCAATCAGCCCCAGCATTTT
cdr3_aa: CASSPNWVLSNQPQHF
v_call: TRBV7-8
clone_size: NA
j_call: TRBJ1-5
d_call: NA

cdr3_nt: TGTGCCAGCAGCGGAGGGCCCACGTTAAACATTCAGTACTTC
cdr3_aa: CASSGGPTLNIQYF
v_call: TRBV6-4
clone_size: NA
j_call: TRBJ2-4
d_call: NA

cdr3_nt: TGTGCCAGCAGCTTAGTCCTAGCGGGAGGGATTGAGCAGTTCTTC
cdr3_aa: CASSLVLAGGIEQFF
v_call: TRBV7-8
clone_size: few
j_call: TRBJ2-1
d_call: TRBD2

cdr3_nt: TGTGCCAGCAGTTTAGGAGGAACCAAAAACATTCAGTACTTC
cdr3_aa: CASSLGGTKNIQYF
v_call: TRBV28
clone_size: NA
j_call: TRBJ2-4
d_call: NA

cdr3_nt: TGTGCCAGCAGACCCGGGACAGGGGGTCGGTATGGCTACACCTTC
cdr3_aa: CASRPGTGGRYGYTF
v_call: TRBV6-1
clone_size: NA
j_call: TRBJ1-2
d_call: TRBD1

cdr3_nt: TGCGCCAGCAGCGCCGCGGTCCATGGCTACACCTTC
cdr3_aa: CASSAAVHGYTF
v_call: TRBV4-1
clone_size: NA
j_call: TRBJ1-2
d_call: NA

cdr3_nt: TGTGCCAGCAGCTTACTTAGGGCTAGCGGGAGGGCCTTATGGAGGTCAGATACGCAGTATTTT
cdr3_aa: CASSLLRASGRALWRSDTQYF
v_call: TRBV7-8
clone_size: once
j_call: TRBJ2-3
d_call: TRBD2

cdr3_nt: TGCAGCGTTGAAGCGGGGAACCAGCCCCAGCATTTT
cdr3_aa: CSVEAGNQPQHF
v_call: TRBV29-1
clone_size: NA
j_call: TRBJ1-5
d_call: NA

cdr3_nt: TGCGCCAGCAGCATGGGACAGGCGGTGGGAGGCGAGCAGTACTTC
cdr3_aa: CASSMGQAVGGEQYF
v_call: TRBV5-1
clone_size: NA
j_call: TRBJ2-7
d_call: TRBD1

cdr3_nt: TGTGCCAGCAGCCAAGATCATCAGTTACTTGGTGGCTACACCTTC
cdr3_aa: CASSQDHQLLGGYTF
v_call: TRBV14
clone_size: NA
j_call: TRBJ1-2
d_call: NA

cdr3_nt: TGTGCCAGCAGCCTCTGGGACAGCAATCAGCCCCAGCATTTT
cdr3_aa: CASSLWDSNQPQHF
v_call: TRBV11-3
clone_size: NA
j_call: TRBJ1-5
d_call: NA

cdr3_nt: TGTGCCAGCACTCGACAACCGGGACAGGGGTTTGTCGGTGAGCAGTTCTTC
cdr3_aa: CASTRQPGQGFVGEQFF
v_call: TRBV6-4
clone_size: NA
j_call: TRBJ2-1
d_call: TRBD1

cdr3_nt: TGTGCCACGACTAGCGGGAACCGCCGGGATACGCAGTATTTT
cdr3_aa: CATTSGNRRDTQYF
v_call: TRBV6-6
clone_size: NA
j_call: TRBJ2-3
d_call: TRBD2

cdr3_nt: TGTGCCAGTCACGCGGGCAGCTCCTACAATGAGCAGTTCTTC
cdr3_aa: CASHAGSSYNEQFF
v_call: TRBV19
clone_size: NA
j_call: TRBJ2-1
d_call: NA

cdr3_nt: TGTGCCAGCAGTTACTCGATGACAGGGGATCAGCCCCAGCATTTT
cdr3_aa: CASSYSMTGDQPQHF
v_call: TRBV6-5
clone_size: NA
j_call: TRBJ1-5
d_call: TRBD1

cdr3_nt: TGTGCCAGCAGCTTGGTAAGGGGGCGATGGGACGAGCAGTACTTC
cdr3_aa: CASSLVRGRWDEQYF
v_call: TRBV5-8
clone_size: NA
j_call: TRBJ2-7
d_call: TRBD1

cdr3_nt: TGTGCCAGAAGCACACCATGGGGAGGCTACGAGCAGTACTTC
cdr3_aa: CARSTPWGGYEQYF
v_call: TRBV5-3
clone_size: NA
j_call: TRBJ2-7
d_call: NA

cdr3_nt: TGCGCCAGCAGTGATACCAGGGACACTGAAGCTTTCTTT
cdr3_aa: CASSDTRDTEAFF
v_call: TRBV10-2
clone_size: few
j_call: TRBJ1-1
d_call: NA

cdr3_nt: TGTGCCAGCAGCTCTACAGCCCTCTCTGGAAACACCATATATTTT
cdr3_aa: CASSSTALSGNTIYF
v_call: TRBV7-2
clone_size: NA
j_call: TRBJ1-3
d_call: NA

cdr3_nt: TGTGCCAGCAGCCCGATTCACAATGAGCAGTTCTTC
cdr3_aa: CASSPIHNEQFF
v_call: TRBV9
clone_size: NA
j_call: TRBJ2-1
d_call: NA

cdr3_nt: TGCGCCAGCAGCCGCGGACAGAACACCGGGGAGCTGTTTTTT
cdr3_aa: CASSRGQNTGELFF
v_call: TRBV5-1
clone_size: NA
j_call: TRBJ2-2
d_call: NA

cdr3_nt: TGTGCCAGCAGCCTCGGACAAAACTCTGGAAACACCATATATTTT
cdr3_aa: CASSLGQNSGNTIYF
v_call: TRBV5-4
clone_size: NA
j_call: TRBJ1-3
d_call: NA

cdr3_nt: TGTGCCGCCACCGGGACTAGCGTGACCGGGGAGCTGTTTTTT
cdr3_aa: CAATGTSVTGELFF
v_call: TRBV28
clone_size: NA
j_call: TRBJ2-2
d_call: TRBD2

cdr3_nt: TGTGCCAGCAGCGTGTTAGCGCCAACGAACACCGGGGAGCTGTTTTTT
cdr3_aa: CASSVLAPTNTGELFF
v_call: TRBV9
clone_size: NA
j_call: TRBJ2-2
d_call: NA

cdr3_nt: TGTGCCAGCAGCCGACCAGGGAATGAAAAACTGTTTTTT
cdr3_aa: CASSRPGNEKLFF
v_call: TRBV28
clone_size: NA
j_call: TRBJ1-4
d_call: NA

cdr3_nt: TGTGCCAGCAGTCCCCGGGAAGGAGCGAACACCGGGGAGCTGTTTTTT
cdr3_aa: CASSPREGANTGELFF
v_call: TRBV7-8
clone_size: many
j_call: TRBJ2-2
d_call: NA

cdr3_nt: TGTGCCAGCAGTTTATCCAGCCTCAGGGGGCGATACTCTGGGGCCAACGTCCTGACTTTC
cdr3_aa: CASSLSSLRGRYSGANVLTF
v_call: TRBV27
clone_size: NA
j_call: TRBJ2-6
d_call: TRBD1

cdr3_nt: TGTGCCAGCAGTTCCTGGACAGGGGTTTCCACTGAAGCTTTCTTT
cdr3_aa: CASSSWTGVSTEAFF
v_call: TRBV6-6
clone_size: once
j_call: TRBJ1-1
d_call: TRBD1

cdr3_nt: TGTGCCAGTATGTCGACAGGGGGATACGAGCAGTACTTC
cdr3_aa: CASMSTGGYEQYF
v_call: TRBV19
clone_size: NA
j_call: TRBJ2-7
d_call: TRBD1

cdr3_nt: TGTGCCAGCACGATTCAGGGGACCTACAATGAGCAGTTCTTC
cdr3_aa: CASTIQGTYNEQFF
v_call: TRBV28
clone_size: NA
j_call: TRBJ2-1
d_call: NA

cdr3_nt: TGTGCCAGCAGTTATTGGCCTGAGTATGGCTACACCTTC
cdr3_aa: CASSYWPEYGYTF
v_call: TRBV6-5
clone_size: NA
j_call: TRBJ1-2
d_call: NA